Listed here is a single T cell receptor beta chain. The V end lost 6 bases, the J end lost 4 bases, and 12 bases lay between the germline ends. This CDR3 is built from 13 residues. The data belong to a study of technical replicates of blood from a handful of donors. Repertoires were generated with immunoSEQ multiplex PCR, while TCRdb's copy carries only in-frame clones and drops some. The repertoire consists of approximately 87,000 clones, with around 96% occurring once and the leading ten covering approximately 0.36%. Source material: T cells isolated from PBMCs. The chain carries TRBV23-1 and TRBJ1-1, with D perhaps matching TRBD1 (6 bases). Being an ORF, TRBV23-1 has a function that is uncertain. The receptor's source is a human donor in good health. The CDR3 loop is CASSRGNCTEAFF. CDR3 nucleotides: TGCGCCAGCAGCAGGGGAAATTGCACTGAAGCTTTCTTT.